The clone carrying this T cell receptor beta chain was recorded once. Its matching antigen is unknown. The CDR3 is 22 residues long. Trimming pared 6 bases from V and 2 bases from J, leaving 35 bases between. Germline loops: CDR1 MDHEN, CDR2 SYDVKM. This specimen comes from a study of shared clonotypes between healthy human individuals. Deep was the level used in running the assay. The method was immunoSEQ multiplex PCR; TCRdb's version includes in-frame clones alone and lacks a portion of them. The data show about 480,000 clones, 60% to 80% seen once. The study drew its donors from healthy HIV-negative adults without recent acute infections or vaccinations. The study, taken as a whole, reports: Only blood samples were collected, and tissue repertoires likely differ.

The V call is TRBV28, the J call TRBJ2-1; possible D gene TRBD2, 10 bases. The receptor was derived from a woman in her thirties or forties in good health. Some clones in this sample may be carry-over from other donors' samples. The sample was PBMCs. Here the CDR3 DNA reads TGTGCCAGCAGGCACCGGGACAGGGTTGGGGCAATAGCGGGAGGCCCCTACAATGAGCAGTTCTTC. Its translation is CASRHRDRVGAIAGGPYNEQFF.